The clone carrying this T cell receptor beta chain was counted a single time. The target antigen is unknown. The CDR3 loop spans 14 amino acids. Germline V gene data show CDR1 as SGHRS and CDR2 as YFSETQ. V was trimmed by 3 bases and J by 1 base, leaving 10 bases between them. TCRdb keeps only in-frame clones here, not all; method: immunoSEQ multiplex PCR. The data contain roughly 70,000 clones, about 94% of them singletons. The data belong to a study of PD-1 blockade in classical Hodgkin lymphoma. Documented time point: newly diagnosed, previously untreated cHL patient sample. General study points: Baseline TCR diversity was reportedly lower in newly diagnosed patients than in healthy donors. It was reported as lower still in relapsed/refractory patients.

This receptor was identified in a human donor with classical Hodgkin lymphoma. Sequenced input: peripheral blood mononuclear cells (PBMCs). V usage is TRBV5-1 and J usage is TRBJ1-1; perhaps TRBD1 as D (5 bases). For the CDR3, the DNA is TGCGCCAGCAGCTCTAATCAGGGGAACACTGAAGCTTTCTTT. Translated, it gives CASSSNQGNTEAFF.